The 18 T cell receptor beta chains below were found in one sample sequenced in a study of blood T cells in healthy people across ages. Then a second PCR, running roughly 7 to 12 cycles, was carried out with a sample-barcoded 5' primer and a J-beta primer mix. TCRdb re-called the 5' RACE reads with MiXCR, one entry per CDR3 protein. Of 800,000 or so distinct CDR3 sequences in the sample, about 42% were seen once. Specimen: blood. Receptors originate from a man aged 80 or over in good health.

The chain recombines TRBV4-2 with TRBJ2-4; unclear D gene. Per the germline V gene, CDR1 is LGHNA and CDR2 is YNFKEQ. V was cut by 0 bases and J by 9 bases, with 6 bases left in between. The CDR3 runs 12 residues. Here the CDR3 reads CASSQDPGIQYF. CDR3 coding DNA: TGTGCCAGCAGCCAAGATCCCGGCATTCAGTACTTC.

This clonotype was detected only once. CDR3 sequence (DNA): TGTGCCAGCAGCCAGAGGATAGCGACCACAGATACGCAGTATTTT. Protein sequence: CASSQRIATTDTQYF. The rearrangement uses TRBV7-3 and TRBJ2-3, with D tentatively TRBD2 (5 bases). This CDR3 is 15 amino acids long. V lost 5 bases, J lost 2 bases, and 14 bases lay in between. Germline V gene data show CDR1 as SGHTA and CDR2 as FQGTGA.

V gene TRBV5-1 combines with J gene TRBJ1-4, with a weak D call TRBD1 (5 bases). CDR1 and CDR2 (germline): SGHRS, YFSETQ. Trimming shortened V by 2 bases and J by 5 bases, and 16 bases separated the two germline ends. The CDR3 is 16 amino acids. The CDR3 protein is CASSFGGGLGNEKLFF. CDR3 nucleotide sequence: TGCGCCAGCAGCTTCGGCGGGGGACTGGGGAATGAAAAACTGTTTTTT.

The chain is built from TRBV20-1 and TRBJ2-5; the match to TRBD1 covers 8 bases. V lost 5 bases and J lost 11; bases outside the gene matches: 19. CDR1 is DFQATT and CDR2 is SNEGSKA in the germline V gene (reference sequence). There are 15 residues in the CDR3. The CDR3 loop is CSAELGTGNLNEQYF. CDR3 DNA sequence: TGCAGTGCTGAGCTCGGGACAGGAAATCTCAATGAGCAGTACTTC.

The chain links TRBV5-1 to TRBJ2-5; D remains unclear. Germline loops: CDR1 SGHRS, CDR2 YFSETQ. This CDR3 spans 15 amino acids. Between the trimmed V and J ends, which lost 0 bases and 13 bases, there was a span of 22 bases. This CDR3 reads CASSLEFGYEHERYF. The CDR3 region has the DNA TGCGCCAGCAGCTTGGAATTTGGCTACGAGCACGAGCGGTACTTC.

The CDR3 DNA follows: TGCGCCAGCAGCTTGGTCGGTAGCGGTTTGGTACGCGAGCAGTACTTC. Residues: CASSLVGSGLVREQYF. The chain joins TRBV5-1 to TRBJ2-5, with D perhaps TRBD2 (6 bases). The end of the DNA fits TRBJ2-7 better, so the J call may be wrong. Germline V gene lookup returns CDR1 SGHRS and CDR2 YFSETQ. The CDR3 has 16 residues.

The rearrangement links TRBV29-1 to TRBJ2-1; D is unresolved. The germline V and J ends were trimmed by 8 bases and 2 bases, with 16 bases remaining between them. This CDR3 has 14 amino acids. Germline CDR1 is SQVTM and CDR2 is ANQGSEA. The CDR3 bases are TGCAGCACCTCGCACTCAGCCCCCTACAATGAGCAGTTCTTC. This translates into CSTSHSAPYNEQFF.

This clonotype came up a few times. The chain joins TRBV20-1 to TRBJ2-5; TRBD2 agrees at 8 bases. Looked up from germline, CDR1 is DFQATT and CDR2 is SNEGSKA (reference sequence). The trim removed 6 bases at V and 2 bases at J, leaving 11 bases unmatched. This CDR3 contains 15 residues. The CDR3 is CSATRGSGIQETQYF. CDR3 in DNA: TGCAGTGCCACCCGCGGTAGCGGGATTCAAGAGACCCAGTACTTC.

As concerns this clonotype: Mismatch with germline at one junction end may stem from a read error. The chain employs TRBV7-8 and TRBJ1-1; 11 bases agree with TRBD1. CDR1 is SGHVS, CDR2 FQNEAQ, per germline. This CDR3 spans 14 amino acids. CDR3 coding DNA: TGTGCCTGCAGCCTCCGGGACAGGGGGACTGAAGCTTTCTTT. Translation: CACSLRDRGTEAFF.

The CDR3 region has the DNA TGCGCCAGCAGCTTGGAGGGGCCCACTCCGGGAGGCTACACCTTC. This codes for CASSLEGPTPGGYTF. J is TRBJ1-2 and V is TRBV5-1; the D gene is possibly TRBD1 (5 bases). Trimming took 0 bases from V and 8 from J, leaving 17 bases between them. The CDR3 is 15 residues long. CDR1 and CDR2 from the germline V gene are SGHRS and YFSETQ.

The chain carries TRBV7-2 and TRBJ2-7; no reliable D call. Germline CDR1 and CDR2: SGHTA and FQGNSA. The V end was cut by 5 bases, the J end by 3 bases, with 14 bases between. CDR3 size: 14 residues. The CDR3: CASSLGSYLYEQYF. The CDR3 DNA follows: TGTGCCAGCAGCCTTGGCTCTTACCTCTACGAGCAGTACTTC.

For the CDR3, the DNA is TGTGCCAGCAGCCGTCTGGGACAGGGAGACTACGAGCAGTACTTC. This codes for CASSRLGQGDYEQYF. The gene calls are TRBV14 and TRBJ2-7; 9 bases are a match to TRBD1. Germline lookup yields CDR1 SGHDN and CDR2 FVKESK. With 4 bases clipped from V and 3 bases from J, the junction kept 7 bases outside the gene matches. CDR3 size: 15 residues. Based on the CDR3 plus reference TRBV14 and TRBJ2-7, the full variable domain is EAGVTQFPSHSVIEKGQTVTLRCDPISGHDNLYWYRRVMGKEIKFLLHFVKESKQDESGMPNNRFLAERTGGTYSTLKVQPAELEDSGVYFCASSRLGQGDYEQYFGPGTRLTVT.

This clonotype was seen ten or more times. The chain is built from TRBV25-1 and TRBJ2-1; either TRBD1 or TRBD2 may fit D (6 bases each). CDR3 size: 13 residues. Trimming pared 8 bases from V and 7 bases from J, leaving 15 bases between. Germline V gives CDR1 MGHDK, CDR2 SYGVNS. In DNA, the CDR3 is TGTGCCAGCGGACTACAGGGAGAGAATGAGCAGTTCTTC. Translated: CASGLQGENEQFF.

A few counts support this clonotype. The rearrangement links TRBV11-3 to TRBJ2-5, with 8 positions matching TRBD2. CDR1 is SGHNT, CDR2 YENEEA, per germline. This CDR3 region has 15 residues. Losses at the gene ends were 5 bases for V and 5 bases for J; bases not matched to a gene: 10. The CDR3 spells CASSPIAGRRETQYF. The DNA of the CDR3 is TGTGCCAGCAGCCCGATAGCGGGAAGGAGGGAGACCCAGTACTTC. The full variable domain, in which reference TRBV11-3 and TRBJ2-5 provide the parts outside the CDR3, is EAGVVQSPRYKIIEKKQPVAFWCNPISGHNTLYWYLQNLGQGPELLIRYENEEAVDDSQLPKDRFSAERLKGVDSTLKIQPAELGDSAVYLCASSPIAGRRETQYFGPGTRLLVL.

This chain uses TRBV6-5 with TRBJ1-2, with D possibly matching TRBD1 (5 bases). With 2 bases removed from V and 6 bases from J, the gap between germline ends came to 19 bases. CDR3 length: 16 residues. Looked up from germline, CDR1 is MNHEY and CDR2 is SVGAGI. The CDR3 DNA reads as TGTGCCAGCAGTTACGCGCCAGTTTCAGGGTTTGATGGCTACACCTTC. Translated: CASSYAPVSGFDGYTF.

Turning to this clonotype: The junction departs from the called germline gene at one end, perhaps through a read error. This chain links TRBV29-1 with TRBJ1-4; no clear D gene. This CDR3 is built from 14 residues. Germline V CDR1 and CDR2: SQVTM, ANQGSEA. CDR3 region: CSVEQISTNEKPFF. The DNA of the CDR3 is TGCAGCGTTGAACAGATATCAACTAATGAAAAACCGTTTTTT.

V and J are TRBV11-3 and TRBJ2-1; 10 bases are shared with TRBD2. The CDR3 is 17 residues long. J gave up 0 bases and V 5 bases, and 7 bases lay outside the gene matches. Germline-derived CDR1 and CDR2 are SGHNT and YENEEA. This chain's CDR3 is CASSPTSGVSSYNEQFF. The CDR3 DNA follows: TGTGCCAGCAGCCCCACTAGCGGGGTAAGCTCCTACAATGAGCAGTTCTTC.

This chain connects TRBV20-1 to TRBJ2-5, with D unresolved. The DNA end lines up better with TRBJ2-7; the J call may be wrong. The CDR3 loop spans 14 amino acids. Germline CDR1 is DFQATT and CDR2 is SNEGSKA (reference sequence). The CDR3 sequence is CSARFPGLGTEQYF. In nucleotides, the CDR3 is TGCAGTGCCCGCTTCCCGGGCCTGGGAACCGAGCAGTACTTC.